One and the same sample provided the 31 T cell receptor beta chains below, sequenced in a study of blood T cell repertoires in COVID-19. Sequencing used immunoSEQ multiplex PCR; TCRdb keeps in-frame clones, though not all of them. In the table there are under 85,000 clones, over 75% of which are singletons. The sample taken for sequencing was peripheral blood. These receptors came from a man in his sixties or seventies with active or convalescent COVID-19.

The chain links TRBV12-3 or TRBV12-4 to TRBJ2-5, with D tentatively TRBD1 (5 bases). The ends were cut back, 5 bases at V and 1 base at J, with 8 bases in the middle. This CDR3 is built from 13 residues. The CDR3 nucleotides read TGTGCCAGCAGTCTCAGGGTCCAAGAGACCCAGTACTTC. It is translated as CASSLRVQETQYF.

The table lists this clone with a count of one. The chain is built from TRBV29-1 and TRBJ1-1; 7 bases line up with TRBD1. The germline gives CDR1 SQVTM, CDR2 ANQGSEA. V was pared by 7 bases and J by 1 base, with 9 bases of the junction left unmatched. The CDR3 extends over 14 amino acids. CDR3 amino acids: CSAPGAGGNTEAFF. As DNA, the CDR3 is TGCAGCGCCCCAGGGGCAGGGGGGAACACTGAAGCTTTCTTT.

The rearrangement links TRBV28 to TRBJ1-1; possibly TRBD1 for D (6 bases). The CDR3 is 16 residues long. V dropped 0 bases and J dropped 3 bases, with 14 bases sitting between them. Germline V CDR1 and CDR2: MDHEN, SYDVKM. CDR3 nucleotides: TGTGCCAGCAGTTTATGGGGGGCAGGGAAGGACACTGAAGCTTTCTTT. It encodes CASSLWGAGKDTEAFF. Supplemented by reference TRBV28 and TRBJ1-1, the full variable domain reads DVKVTQSSRYLVKRTGEKVFLECVQDMDHENMFWYRQDPGLGLRLIYFSYDVKMKEKGDIPEGYSVSREKKERFSLILESASTNQTSMYLCASSLWGAGKDTEAFFGQGTRLTVV.

The chain joins TRBV19 to TRBJ2-2, with D maybe TRBD1 (6 bases). Between the trimmed V and J ends, which lost 2 bases and 6 bases, there was a span of 7 bases. This CDR3 spans 13 amino acids. Germline lookup yields CDR1 LNHDA and CDR2 SQIVND (reference sequence). Here the CDR3 reads CASSIQGPGELFF. The CDR3 nucleotides read TGTGCCAGTAGTATACAGGGGCCCGGGGAGCTGTTTTTT.

The chain carries TRBV30 and TRBJ1-1; maybe TRBD1 (5 bases). The V end lost 2 bases, the J end lost 7 bases, and 11 bases lay between the germline ends. CDR1 is GTSNPN, CDR2 SVGIG, per germline (reference sequence). The CDR3 totals 12 residues. The DNA for the CDR3 is TGTGCCTGGAGTCCGATTAGGGGTGAAGCTTTCTTT. Its protein product is CAWSPIRGEAFF.

The chain joins TRBV15 to TRBJ1-6, with TRBD1 as a possible D gene (5 bases). The length of the CDR3 is 17 residues. V was shortened by 0 bases and J by 6 bases, with 15 bases between the two germline ends. CDR1 and CDR2 (germline): LNHNV, YYDKDF (reference sequence). The CDR3: CATSREGPWQGNSPLHF. CDR3 DNA sequence: TGTGCCACCAGCAGAGAGGGTCCCTGGCAGGGTAATTCACCCCTCCACTTT.

V and J are TRBV7-9 and TRBJ2-1; a possible D gene is TRBD2 (6 bases). Trimming removed 3 bases at V and 14 bases at J, with 20 bases between. The germline CDR1 and CDR2 sequences are SEHNR and FQNEAQ (reference sequence). The CDR3 contains 14 residues. The CDR3 protein is CASSFYSDRPGEFF. Here the CDR3 DNA reads TGTGCCAGCAGCTTTTACTCGGACCGCCCGGGAGAGTTCTTC.

The chain uses TRBV7-9 and TRBJ2-1; no definite D call. Trimming stripped 1 base from V and 0 bases from J, with 7 bases between. The germline V gene encodes CDR1 SEHNR and CDR2 FQNEAQ (reference sequence). The length of the CDR3 is 15 residues. This CDR3 reads CASSLDGFSYNEQFF. Written as DNA, the CDR3 is TGTGCCAGCAGCTTAGACGGGTTCTCCTACAATGAGCAGTTCTTC.

The V and J genes are TRBV6-2 or TRBV6-3 and TRBJ1-5; 7 bases are a match to TRBD1. V gave up 2 bases and J gave up 8 bases; unmatched junction bases: 12. This CDR3 is built from 16 residues. Germline CDR1 reads MNHEY; CDR2 reads SVGEGT. CDR3 sequence (DNA): TGTGCCAGCAGTTACGCCGGGACAGTCGGCCCGGAGCCCCAGCATTTT. This gives the protein CASSYAGTVGPEPQHF.

The chain combines TRBV5-1 with TRBJ2-1, with TRBD2 as a possible D gene (5 bases). The germline gives CDR1 SGHRS, CDR2 YFSETQ. The CDR3 consists of 15 residues. Deletions cut 1 base from V and 1 base from J, with 9 bases between. The DNA of the CDR3 is TGCGCCAGCAGCTTGTCCGGGGTGTCCTACAATGAGCAGTTCTTC. Residues: CASSLSGVSYNEQFF.

This clone was found once. The chain uses TRBV6-2 or TRBV6-3 and TRBJ1-4, with a possible D match to TRBD1 (5 bases). Germline CDR1 MNHEY, CDR2 SVGEGT. The CDR3 contains 14 residues. Trimming took 6 bases from V and 3 from J, leaving 11 bases between them. For the CDR3, the DNA is TGTGCCAGCAGCCGCGGAGGGGCTAATGAAAAACTGTTTTTT. It translates to CASSRGGANEKLFF.

This sequence joins TRBV5-1 and TRBJ2-5; D uncertain. The CDR3 runs 16 residues. Germline V gene lookup returns CDR1 SGHRS and CDR2 YFSETQ. The V and J ends lost 0 bases and 1 base respectively, with 13 bases between them. The CDR3 here is CASSLVYSRGQETQYF. The CDR3 DNA reads as TGCGCCAGCAGCTTGGTTTACTCCCGCGGCCAAGAGACCCAGTACTTC.

The CDR3 sequence is CASSLLDRGNEKLFF. As DNA, the CDR3 is TGTGCCAGCAGCTTACTGGACAGGGGGAATGAAAAACTGTTTTTT. The chain employs TRBV5-6 and TRBJ1-4, with TRBD1 matching 10 bases. Germline trimming cut 2 bases from V and 5 bases from J; bases unmatched to any gene: 3. The CDR3 extends over 15 amino acids. In germline, CDR1 is SGHDT, CDR2 YYEEEE.

This CDR3 reads CASSHPTTYNEQFF. In DNA form, the CDR3 reads TGTGCCAGCAGCCACCCGACTACCTACAATGAGCAGTTCTTC. V is TRBV3-1 (or the pseudogene TRBV3-2) and J is TRBJ2-1; D perhaps matches TRBD2 (5 bases). Germline V gene sequence: CDR1 LGHDT, CDR2 YNNKEL (reference sequence). V was pared by 3 bases and J by 2 bases, with 8 bases between. CDR3 length: 14 amino acids.

The gene calls are TRBV6-6 and TRBJ1-1; D perhaps matches TRBD1 (5 bases). CDR1 and CDR2 (germline): MNHNY, SVGAGI (reference sequence). V shed 6 bases and J shed 0 bases, with 11 bases lying between them. This CDR3 is 14 amino acids long. The CDR3 DNA follows: TGTGCCAGCAGACGACAGAATTTGAACACTGAAGCTTTCTTT. Translation: CASRRQNLNTEAFF.

The V gene is TRBV19, the J gene TRBJ1-1; D not certain. The CDR3 length is 12 residues. The V end lost 6 bases, the J end lost 4 bases, and 9 bases lay between the germline ends. CDR1 is LNHDA, CDR2 SQIVND, per germline (reference sequence). The CDR3 DNA reads as TGTGCCAGTAGGCTAGGAGGCACTGAAGCTTTCTTT. Amino acids: CASRLGGTEAFF.

V and J are TRBV4-2 and TRBJ2-1, with 11 nucleotides matching TRBD2. After removal of 1 base from V and 5 bases from J, the junction contained 13 bases not matched to a gene. The CDR3 runs 19 residues. Germline loops: CDR1 LGHNA, CDR2 YNFKEQ. CDR3 sequence reads: CASSQVASGGTWSHNEQFF. The CDR3 DNA follows: TGTGCCAGCAGCCAAGTAGCTAGCGGGGGGACCTGGAGTCACAATGAGCAGTTCTTC.

The CDR3 loop reads CASGLLGRTEAFF. The CDR3 DNA reads TGTGCTAGTGGCTTGTTGGGGAGAACTGAAGCTTTCTTT. The genes are TRBV12-5 and TRBJ1-1; D remains unclear. The CDR3 sequence is 13 residues long. The V end lost 6 bases, the J end lost 5 bases, and 13 bases lay between the germline ends. Per germline, CDR1 LGHNT and CDR2 FRNRAP. Drawing the rest from reference TRBV12-5 and TRBJ1-1, the complete variable domain is DARVTQTPRHKVTEMGQEVTMRCQPILGHNTVFWYRQTMMQGLELLAYFRNRAPLDDSGMPKDRFSAEMPDATLATLKIQPSEPRDSAVYFCASGLLGRTEAFFGQGTRLTVV.

The gene calls are TRBV7-2 and TRBJ2-7; no clear D. The CDR3 runs 11 residues. Germline V CDR1 and CDR2: SGHTA, FQGNSA. Trimming shortened V by 4 bases and J by 2 bases, and 3 bases separated the two germline ends. In nucleotides, the CDR3 is TGTGCCAGCAGCTCCGCCTACGAGCAGTACTTC. Residues: CASSSAYEQYF. Full variable domain (rest looked up from reference TRBV7-2 and TRBJ2-7): GAGVSQSPSNKVTEKGKDVELRCDPISGHTALYWYRQSLGQGLEFLIYFQGNSAPDKSGLPSDRFSAERTGGSVSTLTIQRTQQEDSAVYLCASSSAYEQYFGPGTRLTVT.

DNA for the CDR3: TGTGCCAGCAGTGAACGGACAGGGGTTCAGACCTTC. Translated, it gives CASSERTGVQTF. V usage is TRBV2 and J usage is TRBJ1-2; 9 nucleotides match TRBD1. CDR1 SNHLY and CDR2 FYNNEI come from the germline V gene. This CDR3 spans 12 amino acids. Trimming removed 2 bases from V and 14 bases from J; junction bases left unmatched: 6. The whole variable domain, remainder taken from reference TRBV2 and TRBJ1-2, is EPEVTQTPSHQVTQMGQEVILRCVPISNHLYFYWYRQILGQKVEFLVSFYNNEISEKSEIFDDQFSVERPDGSNFTLKIRSTKLEDSAMYFCASSERTGVQTFGSGTRLTVV.

This clone showed up just a few times. V and J are TRBV4-1 and TRBJ2-3; 11 nucleotides align to TRBD2. V lost 2 bases, J lost 0 bases, and 10 bases stayed unmatched. The CDR3 totals 19 residues. In germline, CDR1 is MGHRA, CDR2 YSYEKL. The CDR3 DNA is TGCGCCAGCAGCCAACGATTACTAGCGGGGGAAGCTAGCACAGATACGCAGTATTTT. The encoded protein is CASSQRLLAGEASTDTQYF.

The chain carries TRBV4-3 and TRBJ1-2, with a weak D call TRBD1 (5 bases). The CDR3 spans 15 residues. Deletions cut 1 base from V and 0 bases from J, with 9 bases between. Germline values: CDR1 LGHNA, CDR2 YSLEER. In nucleotides, the CDR3 is TGCGCCAGCAGCCAAGGTGTGACAGCTAACTATGGCTACACCTTC. Protein product: CASSQGVTANYGYTF.

The chain carries TRBV29-1 and TRBJ2-7; perhaps TRBD1 as D (6 bases). Trimming removed 4 bases at V and 3 bases at J, with 13 bases between. The CDR3 consists of 13 residues. CDR1 and CDR2 (germline): SQVTM, ANQGSEA. The CDR3 nucleotides are TGCAGCGTTGCAATACAGGGTGTCTACGAGCAGTACTTC. This encodes CSVAIQGVYEQYF.

The J gene is TRBJ2-1, the V gene TRBV29-1, with 8 bases that match TRBD1. The CDR3 runs to 16 residues. Germline CDR1 and CDR2: SQVTM and ANQGSEA. Losses at the gene ends were 4 bases for V and 2 bases for J; bases not matched to a gene: 10. The CDR3 bases are TGCAGCGTTGGTCTACCCGGGACAGGAGCCTACAATGAGCAGTTCTTC. The encoded protein is CSVGLPGTGAYNEQFF.

In the case of this clone: A junction boundary mismatches the germline segment, possibly from a read error. V usage is TRBV6-1 and J usage is TRBJ1-5; 7 bases align to TRBD1. From germline, CDR1 is MNHNS and CDR2 SASEGT. This CDR3 is 19 amino acids long. CDR3 sequence: CASSQAARQGRPSNQPQHF. In nucleotides, the CDR3 is TGTGCCAGCAGTCAAGCAGCTAGACAGGGACGGCCTAGCAATCAGCCCCAGCATTTT.

The chain links TRBV5-1 to TRBJ1-1, with 8 nucleotides matching TRBD1. Germline V gene sequence: CDR1 SGHRS, CDR2 YFSETQ. CDR3 length equals 14 residues. With V trimmed by 2 bases and J by 5 bases, 5 bases remained unmatched. The CDR3 DNA sequence: TGCGCCAGCAGCTTACAGGGGGTGGATACTGAAGCTTTCTTT. Amino acids: CASSLQGVDTEAFF. The whole variable domain, remainder taken from reference TRBV5-1 and TRBJ1-1, is KAGVTQTPRYLIKTRGQQVTLSCSPISGHRSVSWYQQTPGQGLQFLFEYFSETQRNKGNFPGRFSGRQFSNSRSEMNVSTLELGDSALYLCASSLQGVDTEAFFGQGTRLTVV.

The chain links TRBV11-2 to TRBJ1-2, with D possibly TRBD1 on 5 matching bases. The germline V gene has CDR1 SGHAT and CDR2 FQNNGV. V shed 4 bases and J shed 2 bases, with 8 bases lying between them. This CDR3 comprises 13 residues. The CDR3 loop reads CASSSGGNYGYTF. The CDR3 DNA sequence: TGTGCCAGCAGCTCGGGGGGAAACTATGGCTACACCTTC.

There are a few counts of this clone. The rearrangement links TRBV11-2 to TRBJ1-1, with a tentative D call TRBD1 (6 bases). This CDR3 has 15 amino acids. V was shortened by 5 bases and J by 2 bases, with 15 bases between the two germline ends. The germline V gene has CDR1 SGHAT and CDR2 FQNNGV. In DNA, the CDR3 is TGTGCCAGCAGCCACGTCAGGGGCTCAAACACTGAAGCTTTCTTT. It codes for CASSHVRGSNTEAFF.

The J gene is TRBJ1-5, the V gene TRBV4-3; D gene ambiguous. The CDR3 totals 13 residues. Germline CDR1 and CDR2: LGHNA and YSLEER. Trimming cost V 0 bases and J 6 bases, with 6 bases left between them. CDR3 protein: CASSQDTVQPQHF. The CDR3 DNA sequence: TGCGCCAGCAGCCAAGACACGGTTCAGCCCCAGCATTTT.

This clone came up once. Here the CDR3 reads CAISSGPDRIPHGYTF. The CDR3 DNA sequence: TGTGCCATCAGTTCAGGCCCGGACAGGATACCTCATGGCTACACCTTC. The rearrangement uses TRBV10-3 and TRBJ1-2; 7 bases map to TRBD1. Trimming at V came to 5 bases and at J to 6 bases, leaving 15 bases not matched to a gene. Germline CDR1 ENHRY, CDR2 SYGVKD. The CDR3 totals 16 residues.

V is TRBV11-2 and J is TRBJ2-7; unclear D gene. Trimming took 1 base from V and 2 from J, leaving 3 bases between them. Looked up from germline, CDR1 is SGHAT and CDR2 is FQNNGV. The CDR3 is made up of 12 amino acids. CDR3 in DNA: TGTGCCAGCAGCTTAGGAGCCTACGAGCAGTACTTC. This codes for CASSLGAYEQYF.